The 7 T cell receptor beta chains reported below all come from one sample, sequenced in a study of cytomegalovirus exposure and HLA in healthy donors. Primers: 60 Vbeta forward and 13 Jbeta reverse. The table came from immunoSEQ multiplex PCR; TCRdb's copy has only in-frame clones and leaves some out. The sample carries 130,000 or so clones, 60% to 80% recorded once. What was sequenced was PBMCs. Every receptor here comes from a man in his fifties or sixties in good health and CMV-seropositive.

This clone was seen only once. The chain employs TRBV15 and TRBJ2-1, with TRBD1 matching 7 bases. This CDR3 comprises 15 residues. After removal of 8 bases from V and 2 bases from J, the junction contained 9 bases not matched to a gene. Germline lookup yields CDR1 LNHNV and CDR2 YYDKDF (reference sequence). The CDR3 coding sequence is TGTGCCACCGACAAGGGGACAGCGGCCTACAATGAGCAGTTCTTC. This codes for CATDKGTAAYNEQFF.

The chain is built from TRBV5-1 and TRBJ2-5, with TRBD2 matching 7 bases. With the DNA end fitting TRBJ2-7 better, the J assignment may be wrong. The germline V gene has CDR1 SGHRS and CDR2 YFSETQ. This CDR3 spans 16 amino acids. As DNA, the CDR3 is TGCGCCAGCAGCCTAACCTTCGCTAGCGGAACCTACGAGCAGTACTTC. Amino acids: CASSLTFASGTYEQYF.

This clone has only a few counts. As DNA, the CDR3 is TGTGCCAGCTCACCAGGGCAGGCGGGCTACGAGCAGTACTTC. As protein: CASSPGQAGYEQYF. The chain carries TRBV18 and TRBJ2-5, with D possibly being TRBD2 (5 bases). The DNA matches TRBJ2-7 better at its end, which makes the J call doubtful. From germline, CDR1 is KGHSH and CDR2 LQKENI. The CDR3 totals 14 residues.

This clone was seen a few times. This rearrangement joins TRBV10-1 to TRBJ1-1; TRBD1 agrees at 7 bases. From germline, CDR1 is WNHNN and CDR2 SYGVQD (reference sequence). This CDR3 spans 14 amino acids. The ends lost 5 bases at V and 12 bases at J; junction bases unmatched: 15. CDR3 DNA sequence: TGCGCCAGCAGTAATAGAGACAGGGCCGGTGTGACTTTCTTT. Protein sequence: CASSNRDRAGVTFF.

J is TRBJ2-3 and V is TRBV7-6; the match to TRBD1 covers 9 bases. Trimming removed 6 bases from V and 6 bases from J; junction bases left unmatched: 4. The length of the CDR3 is 13 residues. Germline V gene lookup returns CDR1 SGHVS and CDR2 FNYEAQ. This CDR3 reads CASSDRGRDTQYF. The CDR3 DNA reads TGTGCCAGCAGTGACAGGGGGAGGGATACGCAGTATTTT.

V and J are TRBV18 and TRBJ1-4, with D hard to call. This CDR3 spans 17 amino acids. The V gene's germline CDR1 is KGHSH and CDR2 LQKENI. Trimming shortened V by 1 base and J by 3 bases, and 15 bases separated the two germline ends. CDR3 sequence: CASSPLIERRSNEKLFF. The CDR3 DNA follows: TGTGCCAGCTCACCACTAATAGAAAGGCGGTCTAATGAAAAACTGTTTTTT.

As for this clone: The germline gene is not matched at one end of the junction; a read error may be the cause. The genes are TRBV2 and TRBJ2-3; the D gene is possibly TRBD2 (6 bases). The CDR3 has 15 residues. CDR1 SNHLY and CDR2 FYNNEI come from the germline V gene. The CDR3 region is CASSDSTRMADTQYF. In DNA form, the CDR3 reads TGCGCCAGCAGTGATTCGACTAGGATGGCAGATACGCAGTATTTT.